This TCR beta chain was documented in a study of T cells expressing NK-cell markers. TCRdb re-called the 5' RACE reads; one entry per CDR3 protein, DNA not given. The sample table includes roughly 420,000 distinct CDR3 sequences. Germline assignment: CDR1 LNHNV and CDR2 YYDKDF (reference sequence). The CDR3 has 14 amino acids. The V and J genes are TRBV15 and TRBJ2-1; TCRdb indicates TRBD1, and absent DNA this call remains unverified. Sequenced input: blood T cells: a sorted CD56 or NKG2C T cell subset, CD4+ or CD8+ T cells, or bulk PBMC T cells (not recorded which). This TCR came from a woman aged 18 to 69 in good health. The chain's CDR3 is CATSGSWANNEQFF.